The 2 T cell receptor beta chains listed next were all sequenced from one sample in a study of T cell changes during pregnancy in multiple sclerosis. Profiled with immunoSEQ multiplex PCR; TCRdb holds only in-frame clones, not every one. The sample records fewer than 85,000 clones, around 91% being singletons. Sequenced material: peripheral blood, taken before pregnancy. The receptors come from a female donor with multiple sclerosis, enrolled in a pregnancy study.

The chain employs TRBV6-1 and TRBJ1-6; perhaps TRBD1 as D (5 bases). Germline CDR1 and CDR2: MNHNS and SASEGT. This CDR3 is 12 amino acids long. V lost 6 bases and J lost 7, with 7 bases in between. CDR3 sequence: CASSRVNSPLHF. CDR3 coding DNA: TGTGCCAGCAGCAGGGTCAATTCACCCCTCCACTTT.

The chain has TRBV7-3 and TRBJ2-3; 9 bases agree with TRBD2. The CDR3 consists of 16 residues. V lost 5 bases and J lost 5; bases outside the gene matches: 11. CDR1 is SGHTA and CDR2 is FQGTGA in the germline V gene. The DNA of the CDR3 is TGTGCCAGCAGCGACTATCGCGGGGGGGCGAAAGATACGCAGTATTTT. Translated: CASSDYRGGAKDTQYF.